The next 26 T cell receptor beta chains were all read from a single sample in a study of blood T cell repertoires in COVID-19 (dated by TCRdb to between 2020 and 2021). Receptor libraries were prepared by the immunoSEQ multiplex PCR assay. TCRdb limited this immuneACCESS table to in-frame rearrangements with V and J called. A share of clones is missing; checked studies link under half to unresolved V genes, and the rest is unexplained. Here the sample has under 350,000 clones; about 87% occur a single time. The ten largest clones represent around 1.4% of the sample. The sequenced sample consisted of peripheral blood. The origin of the receptors is a man in his 70s with acute or convalescent COVID-19.

This clone was detected only once. V is TRBV28 and J is TRBJ2-7; tentative D call: TRBD1 (5 bases). This CDR3 contains 15 residues. Trimming shortened V by 5 bases and J by 3 bases, and 17 bases separated the two germline ends. Germline V CDR1 and CDR2: MDHEN, SYDVKM. The DNA for the CDR3 is TGTGCCAGCAGTGACCACGGTGGGGCCCGCTACGAGCAGTACTTC. Residues: CASSDHGGARYEQYF.

This chain uses TRBV9 with TRBJ1-2; 9 bases are shared with TRBD1. This CDR3 has 13 residues. CDR1 is SGDLS, CDR2 YYNGEE, per germline. V gave up 4 bases and J gave up 6 bases; unmatched junction bases: 4. CDR3 region: CASSRTGDNGYTF. CDR3 nucleotide sequence: TGTGCCAGCAGCCGGACAGGGGATAATGGCTACACCTTC.

The chain is built from TRBV11-3 and TRBJ2-2, with D hard to call. Trimming cost V 2 bases and J 12 bases, with 13 bases left between them. The germline V gene has CDR1 SGHNT and CDR2 YENEEA. The CDR3 covers 13 residues. CDR3 bases: TGTGCCAGCAGCTTAAATTCTGCTAGTCAGCTGTTTTTT. Translated, it gives CASSLNSASQLFF.

The V call is TRBV19, the J call TRBJ1-1; 7 positions match TRBD1. Germline CDR1 reads LNHDA; CDR2 reads SQIVND (reference sequence). This CDR3 comprises 15 residues. The V segment lost 7 bases and the J segment 1 base; nucleotides outside the gene matches: 9. Here the CDR3 DNA reads TGTGCCAGTATCACATCGACAGGGAGGAACACTGAAGCTTTCTTT. Protein sequence: CASITSTGRNTEAFF.

The rearrangement uses TRBV19 and TRBJ2-7; TRBD1 aligns across 7 bases. CDR1 and CDR2 (germline): LNHDA, SQIVND (reference sequence). The length of the CDR3 is 14 residues. Losses at the gene ends were 5 bases for V and 1 base for J; bases not matched to a gene: 5. The CDR3 DNA follows: TGTGCCAGTAGTGTCAACAGGGGTTCCTACGAGCAGTACTTC. Translation gives CASSVNRGSYEQYF.

This clone was observed a single time. The chain links TRBV9 to TRBJ2-1; 10 positions match TRBD2. The CDR3 sequence is 15 residues long. The J segment lost 2 bases and the V segment lost 6 bases, leaving 5 bases of the junction unmatched. CDR1 is SGDLS and CDR2 is YYNGEE in the germline V gene. The CDR3 coding sequence is TGTGCCAGCAAGCCTAGCGGGAGTACCTACAATGAGCAGTTCTTC. As protein: CASKPSGSTYNEQFF.

In regard to this clone: A single base separates this from a much larger clone, so it may be a read error. This chain uses TRBV11-2 with TRBJ2-3, with no clear D. The CDR3 extends over 13 amino acids. The germline CDR1 and CDR2 sequences are SGHAT and FQNNGV. Trimming stripped 0 bases from V and 3 bases from J, with 4 bases between. The CDR3 here is CASSLERTDTQYF. The DNA for the CDR3 is TGTGCCAGCAGCTTAGAACGGACAGATACGCAGTATTTT. The complete variable domain, with remaining parts taken from reference TRBV11-2 and TRBJ2-3, reads EAGVAQSPRYKIIEKRQSVAFWCNPISGHATLYWYQQILGQGPKLLIQFQNNGVVDDSQLPKDRFSAERLKGVDSTLKIQPAKLEDSAVYLCASSLERTDTQYFGPGTRLTVL.

This sequence joins TRBV28 and TRBJ1-4, with D unclear. The CDR3 totals 15 residues. Trimming pared 8 bases from V and 2 bases from J, leaving 15 bases between. Germline V lookup: CDR1 MDHEN, CDR2 SYDVKM. The CDR3 region has the DNA TGTGCCAGCGGAAGTGTCGGGGTGACTAATGAAAAACTGTTTTTT. It yields the protein CASGSVGVTNEKLFF.

The rearrangement joins TRBV6-5 to TRBJ2-2, with 9 bases fitting TRBD1. The junction had 6 bases not matched to a gene; V was cut back by 6 bases and J by 4 bases. The CDR3 extends over 15 amino acids. Germline assignment: CDR1 MNHEY and CDR2 SVGAGI. The CDR3 DNA sequence: TGTGCCAGCAGACCACAGGGGGCGGGCACCGGGGAGCTGTTTTTT. Translated: CASRPQGAGTGELFF.

The V call is TRBV4-2, the J call TRBJ1-2; tentative D call: TRBD1 (5 bases). CDR3 size: 15 residues. V lost 0 bases, J lost 1 base, and 9 bases lay in between. CDR1 is LGHNA, CDR2 YNFKEQ, per germline. The CDR3 region has the DNA TGTGCCAGCAGCCAAGACCCAGGGCGTAACTATGGCTACACCTTC. Amino acids: CASSQDPGRNYGYTF.

The chain uses TRBV5-4 and TRBJ2-7; no firm D call. The CDR3 has 14 amino acids. Trimming took off 4 bases at V and 0 bases at J, with 11 bases between the two ends. Germline CDR1 and CDR2: SGHNT and YYREEE (reference sequence). For the CDR3, the DNA is TGTGCCAGCAGCGCCTATTCCAACTCCTACGAGCAGTACTTC. The encoded protein is CASSAYSNSYEQYF.

This clone was counted a single time. This CDR3 reads CATSDSGTGVRNEQFF. DNA of the CDR3: TGTGCCACCAGTGACTCCGGGACAGGGGTAAGGAATGAGCAGTTCTTC. The V call is TRBV24-1, the J call TRBJ2-1; 10 nucleotides agree with TRBD1. The V and J ends lost 4 bases and 7 bases, in that order; junction bases with no gene match: 9. In germline, CDR1 is KGHDR, CDR2 SFDVKD. CDR3 length: 16 amino acids.

J is TRBJ1-3 and V is TRBV4-1; weak D call: TRBD1 (6 bases). There are 16 residues in the CDR3. Trimming pared 6 bases from V and 0 bases from J, leaving 15 bases between. CDR1 MGHRA and CDR2 YSYEKL come from the germline V gene. The CDR3 region is CASSHGRDNSGNTIYF. CDR3 bases: TGCGCCAGCAGTCACGGGAGGGACAACTCTGGAAACACCATATATTTT.

This chain links TRBV28 with TRBJ1-1; D might be TRBD1 (5 bases). V lost 3 bases to trimming and J lost 4 bases, with 12 bases between them. This CDR3 is 14 amino acids long. In germline, CDR1 is MDHEN, CDR2 SYDVKM. The CDR3 here is CASSLPGGSTEAFF. CDR3 sequence (DNA): TGTGCCAGCAGTTTGCCGGGGGGGAGCACTGAAGCTTTCTTT.

This clone was recorded a few times. Other DNA variants within this sample encode the same CDR3. The chain couples TRBV9 to TRBJ2-5, with TRBD1 as a possible D gene (6 bases). This CDR3 region has 13 residues. V was trimmed by 5 bases and J by 5 bases, leaving 13 bases between them. Per the germline V gene, CDR1 is SGDLS and CDR2 is YYNGEE. This CDR3 is CASSPQGFETQYF. In DNA, the CDR3 is TGTGCCAGCAGTCCCCAGGGGTTTGAGACCCAGTACTTC.

The chain is built from TRBV28 and TRBJ1-6; tentative D call: TRBD1 (6 bases). This CDR3 is 14 amino acids long. V lost 6 bases and J lost 5, with 11 bases in between. Germline-derived CDR1 and CDR2 are MDHEN and SYDVKM. CDR3 DNA: TGTGCCAGCAGCGGGACAATGGATAATTCACCCCTCCACTTT. It translates to CASSGTMDNSPLHF.

The chain recombines TRBV19 with TRBJ1-4; 7 nucleotides align to TRBD1. V gave up 5 bases and J gave up 5 bases; unmatched junction bases: 5. The length of the CDR3 is 14 residues. Germline V lookup: CDR1 LNHDA, CDR2 SQIVND (reference sequence). CDR3 sequence (DNA): TGTGCCAGTAGTCGGGGACAGTTCAATGAAAAACTGTTTTTT. It codes for CASSRGQFNEKLFF.

The chain has TRBV24-1 and TRBJ1-5, with TRBD1 matching over 7 bases. V shed 4 bases and J 0 bases; nucleotides not matched to a gene: 5. CDR1 and CDR2 from the germline V gene are KGHDR and SFDVKD. This CDR3 is 16 amino acids long. CDR3 nucleotide sequence: TGTGCCACCAGTGAAACAGGGGACCATAGCAATCAGCCCCAGCATTTT. Translating it yields CATSETGDHSNQPQHF.

The V and J genes are TRBV20-1 and TRBJ1-4; D unresolved. Per germline, CDR1 DFQATT and CDR2 SNEGSKA (reference sequence). The V gene lost 3 bases and the J gene lost 7 bases, with 15 bases spanning the gap. This CDR3 is 14 amino acids long. The CDR3 spells CSASSGSGFEKLFF. The CDR3 DNA reads TGCAGTGCTAGTTCGGGGTCCGGATTTGAAAAACTGTTTTTT.

V and J are TRBV4-2 and TRBJ2-3; 13 bases line up with TRBD2. The CDR3 is made up of 17 amino acids. Germline CDR1 and CDR2: LGHNA and YNFKEQ. V shed 3 bases and J 3 bases; nucleotides not matched to a gene: 6. CDR3 DNA: TGTGCCAGCAGCCAGAACCCGGGACTAGCGGGAACAGATACGCAGTATTTT. It codes for CASSQNPGLAGTDTQYF.

The chain carries TRBV9 and TRBJ1-4, with 7 positions matching TRBD1. Germline CDR1 is SGDLS and CDR2 is YYNGEE. Trimming cost V 2 bases and J 7 bases; bases outside gene matches: 5. The CDR3 is 14 residues long. In nucleotides, the CDR3 is TGTGCCAGCAGCGTCACAGGGGCTGGTGAAAAACTGTTTTTT. It codes for CASSVTGAGEKLFF.

This chain joins TRBV19 and TRBJ2-1; 10 nucleotides line up with TRBD1. There are 16 residues in the CDR3. Germline lookup yields CDR1 LNHDA and CDR2 SQIVND (reference sequence). Trimming at V came to 7 bases and at J to 1 base, leaving 7 bases not matched to a gene. The DNA for the CDR3 is TGTGCCAGTATCGGACAGGGGGGGAATTCCTACAATGAGCAGTTCTTC. It encodes CASIGQGGNSYNEQFF.

This clone was detected only once. The V gene is TRBV28, the J gene TRBJ2-4, with 7 bases aligning to TRBD1. Germline trimming cut 5 bases from V and 2 bases from J; bases unmatched to any gene: 6. CDR3 size: 15 residues. Per the germline V gene, CDR1 is MDHEN and CDR2 is SYDVKM. This chain's CDR3 is CASSVMTGSKNIQYF. CDR3 nucleotide sequence: TGTGCCAGCAGTGTAATGACAGGGTCCAAAAACATTCAGTACTTC.

The chain carries TRBV28 and TRBJ2-1; 10 bases line up with TRBD2. Germline V gene data show CDR1 as MDHEN and CDR2 as SYDVKM. The V gene end was trimmed by 6 bases and the J gene end by 2 bases; junction bases not matched to a gene: 4. This CDR3 spans 15 amino acids. The CDR3 nucleotides read TGTGCCAGCAGCCGTAGCGGGAGGCCCTACAATGAGCAGTTCTTC. Translated, it gives CASSRSGRPYNEQFF.

V and J are TRBV28 and TRBJ1-5, with TRBD1 as a possible D gene (6 bases). The CDR3 consists of 15 residues. V was trimmed by 2 bases and J by 3 bases, leaving 11 bases between them. The germline gives CDR1 MDHEN, CDR2 SYDVKM. CDR3 region: CASSLNRVINQPQHF. The DNA of the CDR3 is TGTGCCAGCAGTTTAAACAGGGTAATCAATCAGCCCCAGCATTTT.

This chain joins TRBV7-6 and TRBJ2-1; 8 bases align to TRBD2. CDR1 is SGHVS, CDR2 FNYEAQ, per germline. V shed 5 bases, J shed 3 bases, and the junction held 9 bases outside the gene matches. The CDR3 length is 16 residues. CDR3 protein: CASSRRSGLDYNEQFF. CDR3 bases: TGTGCCAGCAGCCGACGATCGGGACTAGACTACAATGAGCAGTTCTTC.